Here is one T cell receptor beta chain with its context. This entry is derived from a study of blood T cell repertoires in COVID-19. Some clones are missing from TCRdb's copy, which holds only in-frame ones; the method was immunoSEQ multiplex PCR. Here the sample spans some 500,000 clones, approximately 88% being singletons. The CDR3 is 15 residues long. The germline V gene encodes CDR1 SGDLS and CDR2 YYNGEE. V gave up 0 bases and J gave up 7 bases; unmatched junction bases: 8. This TCR was recovered from a middle-aged woman who had recovered from COVID-19. Sequencing was performed on PBMCs or T cells enriched from blood (not recorded which). This chain links TRBV9 with TRBJ1-1; TRBD1 aligns across 8 bases. CDR3 sequence reads: CASSVVGDRKLEAFF. In DNA form, the CDR3 reads TGTGCCAGCAGCGTAGTGGGGGACAGGAAACTTGAAGCTTTCTTT.